The clone carrying this TCR beta chain was recorded a few times. A much bigger clone sits one base away, suggesting this may be a read error. This sample was taken from a study of T cells in Graves' hyperthyroidism and ophthalmopathy. Germline assignment: CDR1 MNHEY and CDR2 SVGEGT. The CDR3 consists of 15 residues. Amplified TCR beta CDR3 regions came from RNA transcripts. Using the HTBI primer set, a first-round RT-PCR was run on the TCR CDR3. One entry per CDR3 protein, called by TCRdb with MiXCR from the multiplex PCR reads. Of roughly 350,000 distinct CDR3 sequences in the sample, more than 12% were seen once. Diagnoses rested on clinical symptoms, serum thyroxine and TRAb, thyroid ultrasound and orbital computed tomography. Source material for PBMCs was about 10 ml fresh peripheral blood.

The source is a woman in her thirties with Graves' ophthalmopathy. Sample: blood. The chain is built from TRBV6-2 or TRBV6-3 and TRBJ1-3; no definite D call. In DNA form, the CDR3 reads TGTGCCAGCAGTTACTCCGGAAGCTCTGGAAACACCGTATATTTT. Encoded protein: CASSYSGSSGNTVYF.